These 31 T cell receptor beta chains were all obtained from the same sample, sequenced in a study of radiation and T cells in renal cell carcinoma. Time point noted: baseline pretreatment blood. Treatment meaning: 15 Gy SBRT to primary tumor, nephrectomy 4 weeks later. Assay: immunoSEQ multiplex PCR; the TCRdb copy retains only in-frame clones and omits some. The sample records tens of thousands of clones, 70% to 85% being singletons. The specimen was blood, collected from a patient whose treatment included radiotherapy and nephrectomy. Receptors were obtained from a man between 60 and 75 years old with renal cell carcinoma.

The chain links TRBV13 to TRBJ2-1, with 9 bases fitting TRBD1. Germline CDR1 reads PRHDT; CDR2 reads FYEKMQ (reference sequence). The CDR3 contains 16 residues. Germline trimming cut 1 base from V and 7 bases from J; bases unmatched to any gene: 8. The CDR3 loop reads CASSLATGGPWNEQFF. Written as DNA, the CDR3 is TGTGCCAGCAGCTTAGCCACAGGGGGCCCGTGGAATGAGCAGTTCTTC.

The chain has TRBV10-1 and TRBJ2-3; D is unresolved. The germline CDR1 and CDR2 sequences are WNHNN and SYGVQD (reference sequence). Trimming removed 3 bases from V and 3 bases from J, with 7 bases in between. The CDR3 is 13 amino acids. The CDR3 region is CASSDLGTDTQYF. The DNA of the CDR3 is TGCGCCAGCAGTGATCTGGGAACAGATACGCAGTATTTT.

The CDR3, as DNA: TGTGCCAGCGGGTGGACTAGCGCCTACAATGAGCAGTTCTTC. It codes for CASGWTSAYNEQFF. The chain employs TRBV27 and TRBJ2-1; 9 bases are a match to TRBD2. Germline V gene data show CDR1 as MNHEY and CDR2 as SMNVEV (reference sequence). The CDR3 spans 14 residues. V gave up 8 bases and J gave up 2 bases; unmatched junction bases: 4.

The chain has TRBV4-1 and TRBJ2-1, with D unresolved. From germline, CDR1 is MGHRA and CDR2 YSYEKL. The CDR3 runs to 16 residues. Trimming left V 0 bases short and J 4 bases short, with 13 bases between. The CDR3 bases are TGCGCCAGCAGCCAAGAATCTGAGAGCAGTTACAATGAGCAGTTCTTC. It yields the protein CASSQESESSYNEQFF.

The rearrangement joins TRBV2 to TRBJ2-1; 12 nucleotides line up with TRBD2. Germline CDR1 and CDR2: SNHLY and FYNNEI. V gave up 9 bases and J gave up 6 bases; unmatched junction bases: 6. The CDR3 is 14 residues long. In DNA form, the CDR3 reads TGTGCCAGGGGACTAGCGGGCTTGGGCAATGAGCAGTTCTTC. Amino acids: CARGLAGLGNEQFF. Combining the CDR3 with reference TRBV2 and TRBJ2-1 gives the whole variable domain EPEVTQTPSHQVTQMGQEVILRCVPISNHLYFYWYRQILGQKVEFLVSFYNNEISEKSEIFDDQFSVERPDGSNFTLKIRSTKLEDSAMYFCARGLAGLGNEQFFGPGTRLTVL.

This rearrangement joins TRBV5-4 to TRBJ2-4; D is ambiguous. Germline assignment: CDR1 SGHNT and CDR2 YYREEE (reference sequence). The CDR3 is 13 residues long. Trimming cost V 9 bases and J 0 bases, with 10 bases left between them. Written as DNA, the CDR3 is TGTGCCACCACCCCAGTAGCCAAAAACATTCAGTACTTC. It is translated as CATTPVAKNIQYF.

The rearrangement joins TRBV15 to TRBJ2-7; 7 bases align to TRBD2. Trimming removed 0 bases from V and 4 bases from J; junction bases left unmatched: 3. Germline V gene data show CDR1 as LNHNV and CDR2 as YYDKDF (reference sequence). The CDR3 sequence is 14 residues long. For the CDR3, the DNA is TGTGCCACCAGCAGAGATGTGGGGGGGTACGAGCAGTACTTC. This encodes CATSRDVGGYEQYF.

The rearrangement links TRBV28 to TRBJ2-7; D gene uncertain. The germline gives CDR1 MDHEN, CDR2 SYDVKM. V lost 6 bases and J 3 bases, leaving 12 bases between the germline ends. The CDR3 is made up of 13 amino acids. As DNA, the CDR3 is TGTGCCAGCAGGTTACGGGCTGACTACGAGCAGTACTTC. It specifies CASRLRADYEQYF.

CDR3 protein: CASSSPGLADTDTQYF. CDR3 sequence (DNA): TGTGCCAGCAGTTCCCCGGGACTAGCGGATACAGATACGCAGTATTTT. The chain couples TRBV28 to TRBJ2-3, with TRBD2 matching 11 bases. The J segment lost 3 bases and the V segment lost 4 bases, leaving 6 bases of the junction unmatched. This CDR3 region has 16 residues. Germline values: CDR1 MDHEN, CDR2 SYDVKM.

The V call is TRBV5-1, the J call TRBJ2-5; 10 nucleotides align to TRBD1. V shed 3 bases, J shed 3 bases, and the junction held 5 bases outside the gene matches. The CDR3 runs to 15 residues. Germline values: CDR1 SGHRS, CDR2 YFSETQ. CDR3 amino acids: CASSWTGGEEETQYF. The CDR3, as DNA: TGCGCCAGCAGCTGGACAGGGGGAGAAGAAGAGACCCAGTACTTC.

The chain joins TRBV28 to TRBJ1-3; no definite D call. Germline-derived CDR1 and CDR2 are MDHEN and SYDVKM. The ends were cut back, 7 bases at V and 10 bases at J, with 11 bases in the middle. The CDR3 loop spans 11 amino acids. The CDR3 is CASTSAWTIYF. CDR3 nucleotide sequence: TGTGCCAGCACGTCGGCCTGGACCATATATTTT. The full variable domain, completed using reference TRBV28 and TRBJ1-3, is DVKVTQSSRYLVKRTGEKVFLECVQDMDHENMFWYRQDPGLGLRLIYFSYDVKMKEKGDIPEGYSVSREKKERFSLILESASTNQTSMYLCASTSAWTIYFGEGSWLTVV.

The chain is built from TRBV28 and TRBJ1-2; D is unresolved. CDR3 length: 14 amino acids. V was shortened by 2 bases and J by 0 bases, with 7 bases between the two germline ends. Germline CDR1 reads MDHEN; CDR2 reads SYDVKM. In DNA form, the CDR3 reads TGTGCCAGCAGTTTAACCGGACCTAACTATGGCTACACCTTC. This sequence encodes CASSLTGPNYGYTF.

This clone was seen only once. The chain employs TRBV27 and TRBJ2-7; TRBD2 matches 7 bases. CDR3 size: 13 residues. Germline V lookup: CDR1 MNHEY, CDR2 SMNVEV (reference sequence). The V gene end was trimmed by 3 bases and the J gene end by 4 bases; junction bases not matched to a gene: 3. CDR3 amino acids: CASSFLGGYEQYF. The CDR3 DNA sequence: TGTGCCAGCAGTTTCCTGGGAGGGTACGAGCAGTACTTC.

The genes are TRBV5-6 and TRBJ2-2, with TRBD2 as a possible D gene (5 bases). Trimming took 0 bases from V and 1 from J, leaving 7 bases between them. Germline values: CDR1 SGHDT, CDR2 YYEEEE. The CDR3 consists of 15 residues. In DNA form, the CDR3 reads TGTGCCAGCAGCTTGGGGACTCTGAACACCGGGGAGCTGTTTTTT. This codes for CASSLGTLNTGELFF.

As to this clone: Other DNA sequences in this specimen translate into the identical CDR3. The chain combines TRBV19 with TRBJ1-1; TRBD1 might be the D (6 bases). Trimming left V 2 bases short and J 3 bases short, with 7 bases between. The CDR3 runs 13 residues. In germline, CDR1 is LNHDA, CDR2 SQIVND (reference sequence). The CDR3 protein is CASSIKGDTEAFF. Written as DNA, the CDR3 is TGTGCCAGTAGTATAAAGGGGGACACTGAAGCTTTCTTT. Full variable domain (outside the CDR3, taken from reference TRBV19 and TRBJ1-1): DGGITQSPKYLFRKEGQNVTLSCEQNLNHDAMYWYRQDPGQGLRLIYYSQIVNDFQKGDIAEGYSVSREKKESFPLTVTSAQKNPTAFYLCASSIKGDTEAFFGQGTRLTVV.

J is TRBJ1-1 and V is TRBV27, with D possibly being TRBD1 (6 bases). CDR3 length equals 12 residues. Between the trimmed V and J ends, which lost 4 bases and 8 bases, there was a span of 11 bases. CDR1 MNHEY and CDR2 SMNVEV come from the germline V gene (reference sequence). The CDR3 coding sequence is TGTGCCAGCAGTTATGGAGGACAGGAAGCTTTCTTT. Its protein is CASSYGGQEAFF.

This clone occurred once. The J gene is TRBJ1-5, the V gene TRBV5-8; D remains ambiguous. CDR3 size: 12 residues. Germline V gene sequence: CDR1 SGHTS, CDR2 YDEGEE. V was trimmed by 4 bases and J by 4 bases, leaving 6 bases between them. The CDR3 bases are TGTGCCAGCAGCATGAGGAATCAGCCCCAGCATTTT. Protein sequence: CASSMRNQPQHF.

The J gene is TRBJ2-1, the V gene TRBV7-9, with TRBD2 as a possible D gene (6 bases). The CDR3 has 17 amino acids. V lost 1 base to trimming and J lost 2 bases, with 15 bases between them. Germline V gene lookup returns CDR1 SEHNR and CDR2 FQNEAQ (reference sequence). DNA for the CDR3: TGTGCCAGCAGCTTAGGGACCTTGCGACTAGCCTACAATGAGCAGTTCTTC. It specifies CASSLGTLRLAYNEQFF.

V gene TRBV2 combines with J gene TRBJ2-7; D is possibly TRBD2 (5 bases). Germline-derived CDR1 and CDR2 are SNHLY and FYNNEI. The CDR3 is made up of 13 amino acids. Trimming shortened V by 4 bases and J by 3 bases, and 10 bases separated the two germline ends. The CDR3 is CASSGGNNYEQYF. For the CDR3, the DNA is TGTGCCAGCAGTGGAGGGAATAACTACGAGCAGTACTTC.

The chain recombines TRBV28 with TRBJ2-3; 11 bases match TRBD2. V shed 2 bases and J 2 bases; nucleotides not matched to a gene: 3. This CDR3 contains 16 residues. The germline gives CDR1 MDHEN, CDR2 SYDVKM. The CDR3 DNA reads TGTGCCAGCAGTTTAGTAGCGGGAGGGTTCACAGATACGCAGTATTTT. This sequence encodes CASSLVAGGFTDTQYF.

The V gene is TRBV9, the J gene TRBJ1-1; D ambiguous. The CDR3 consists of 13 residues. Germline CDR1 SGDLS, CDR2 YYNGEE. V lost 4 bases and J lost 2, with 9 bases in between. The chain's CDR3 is CASSIRDNTEAFF. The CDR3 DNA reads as TGTGCCAGCAGCATCCGGGATAACACTGAAGCTTTCTTT. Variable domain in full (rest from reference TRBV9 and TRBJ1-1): DSGVTQTPKHLITATGQRVTLRCSPRSGDLSVYWYQQSLDQGLQFLIQYYNGEERAKGNILERFSAQQFPDLHSELNLSSLELGDSALYFCASSIRDNTEAFFGQGTRLTVV.

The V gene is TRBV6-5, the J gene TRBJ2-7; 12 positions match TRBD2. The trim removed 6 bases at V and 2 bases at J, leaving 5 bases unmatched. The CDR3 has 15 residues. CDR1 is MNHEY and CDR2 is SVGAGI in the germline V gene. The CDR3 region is CASRLAGGIPYEQYF. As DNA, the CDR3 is TGTGCCAGCAGGCTAGCGGGAGGGATACCCTACGAGCAGTACTTC.

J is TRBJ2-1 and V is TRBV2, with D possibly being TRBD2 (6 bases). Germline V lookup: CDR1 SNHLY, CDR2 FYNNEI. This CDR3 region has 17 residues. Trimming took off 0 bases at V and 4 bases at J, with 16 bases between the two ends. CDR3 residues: CASSEAGGLAIYNEQFF. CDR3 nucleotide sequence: TGTGCCAGCAGTGAAGCGGGGGGTCTAGCGATATACAATGAGCAGTTCTTC.

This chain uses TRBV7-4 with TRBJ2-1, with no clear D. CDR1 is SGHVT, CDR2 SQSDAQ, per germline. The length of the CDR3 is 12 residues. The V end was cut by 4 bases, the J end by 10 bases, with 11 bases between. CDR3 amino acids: CASSSERREQFF. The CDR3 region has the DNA TGTGCCAGCAGCTCAGAGAGAAGGGAGCAGTTCTTC.

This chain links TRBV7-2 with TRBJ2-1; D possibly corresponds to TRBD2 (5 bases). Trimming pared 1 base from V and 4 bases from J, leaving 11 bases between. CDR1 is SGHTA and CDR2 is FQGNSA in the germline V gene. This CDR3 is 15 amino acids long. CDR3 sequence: CASSLVGTRYNEQFF. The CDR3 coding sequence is TGTGCCAGCAGCTTAGTCGGTACTAGATACAATGAGCAGTTCTTC.

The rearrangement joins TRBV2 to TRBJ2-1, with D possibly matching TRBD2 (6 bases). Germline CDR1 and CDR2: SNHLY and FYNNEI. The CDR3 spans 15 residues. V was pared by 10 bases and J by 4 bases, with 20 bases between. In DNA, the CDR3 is TGTGCCACCTTCCAGCAGGCGGGAAGGTACAATGAGCAGTTCTTC. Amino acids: CATFQQAGRYNEQFF.

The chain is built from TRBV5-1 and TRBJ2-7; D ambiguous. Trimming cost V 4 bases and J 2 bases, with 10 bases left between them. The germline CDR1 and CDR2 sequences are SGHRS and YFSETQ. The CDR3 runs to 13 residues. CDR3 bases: TGCGCCAGCAGCGGGTTAGTGGCCTACGAGCAGTACTTC. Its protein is CASSGLVAYEQYF.

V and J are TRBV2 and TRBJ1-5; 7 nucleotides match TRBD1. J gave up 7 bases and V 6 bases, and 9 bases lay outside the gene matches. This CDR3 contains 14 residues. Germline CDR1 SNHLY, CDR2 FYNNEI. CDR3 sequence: CASSEQGKRQPQHF. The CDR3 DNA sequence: TGTGCCAGCAGCGAACAGGGGAAAAGGCAGCCCCAGCATTTT.

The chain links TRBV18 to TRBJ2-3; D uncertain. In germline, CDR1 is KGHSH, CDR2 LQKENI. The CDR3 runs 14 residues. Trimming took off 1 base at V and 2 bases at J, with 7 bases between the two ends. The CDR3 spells CASSPLLDTDTQYF. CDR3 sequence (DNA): TGTGCCAGCTCACCACTGCTGGACACAGATACGCAGTATTTT.

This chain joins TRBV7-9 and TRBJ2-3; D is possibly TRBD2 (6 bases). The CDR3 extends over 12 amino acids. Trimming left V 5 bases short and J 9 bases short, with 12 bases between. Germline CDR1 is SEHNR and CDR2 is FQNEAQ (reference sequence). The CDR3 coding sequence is TGTGCCAGCAGCCTGCCGGCGGGGACGCAGTATTTT. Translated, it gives CASSLPAGTQYF.

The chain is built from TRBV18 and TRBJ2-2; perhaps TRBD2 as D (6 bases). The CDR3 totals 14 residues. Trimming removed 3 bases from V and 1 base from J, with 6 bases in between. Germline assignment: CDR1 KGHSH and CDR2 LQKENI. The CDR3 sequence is CASSPGRNTGELFF. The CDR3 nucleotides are TGTGCCAGCTCACCCGGGAGGAACACCGGGGAGCTGTTTTTT.